This passage covers 9 T cell receptor beta chains from one sample sequenced in a study of beta chain features in type 1 diabetes. Study-wide results and limits: Type 1 diabetes patients showed a moderate but significant shortening of TCRB CDR3s in all four CD4+ subsets.

Every bit of the isolated RNA underwent reverse transcription, so sequencing read expressed TCRB transcripts. The assay was immunoSEQ multiplex PCR, and TCRdb's table has in-frame clones only and misses some. This table holds around 310,000 clones, 13% found once. No antigens are known for them. Source material: naive CD4+ T cells from blood. The source is a woman between 18 and 29 years old with type 1 diabetes.

This clone was seen more than once but under ten times. The chain links TRBV7-2 to TRBJ1-1; perhaps TRBD1 as D (5 bases). This CDR3 has 14 amino acids. Germline CDR1 SGHTA, CDR2 FQGNSA. Trimming removed 5 bases at V and 4 bases at J, with 14 bases between. CDR3 residues: CASSPRGIGTEAFF. In DNA form, the CDR3 reads TGTGCCAGCAGCCCTAGGGGAATCGGCACTGAAGCTTTCTTT.

The chain links TRBV27 to TRBJ2-7, with 14 bases lining up with TRBD2. V lost 6 bases and J lost 3; bases outside the gene matches: 16. Germline V gene data show CDR1 as MNHEY and CDR2 as SMNVEV (reference sequence). The CDR3 extends over 19 amino acids. CDR3 bases: TGTGCCAGCAGCCCGAGGGGAGTTCCGGGACTAGCGGGAGTCTACGAGCAGTACTTC. It codes for CASSPRGVPGLAGVYEQYF.

This clone occurred a few times. The V and J genes are TRBV11-2 and TRBJ1-2; D is uncertain. From germline, CDR1 is SGHAT and CDR2 FQNNGV. The V and J ends lost 4 bases and 8 bases respectively, with 14 bases between them. The CDR3 is 13 amino acids. The CDR3 reads CASSSRGMDGYTF. CDR3 nucleotide sequence: TGTGCCAGCAGCTCCCGAGGGATGGACGGCTACACCTTC.

The chain recombines TRBV29-1 with TRBJ1-4; possible D gene TRBD1, 5 bases. The CDR3 runs to 15 residues. The germline V gene has CDR1 SQVTM and CDR2 ANQGSEA. The V gene lost 6 bases and the J gene lost 10 bases, with 24 bases spanning the gap. CDR3 DNA sequence: TGCAGCGTGTGGGAATCAGGGAAGTCGATGGGAAAACTGTTTTTT. Protein product: CSVWESGKSMGKLFF.

V is TRBV19 and J is TRBJ2-3; D is unresolved. The CDR3 extends over 13 amino acids. The germline gives CDR1 LNHDA, CDR2 SQIVND (reference sequence). V was trimmed by 5 bases and J by 6 bases, leaving 12 bases between them. The DNA of the CDR3 is TGTGCCAGTAGTCTCACCACCCAGGATACGCAGTATTTT. It encodes CASSLTTQDTQYF.

CDR3 nucleotide sequence: TGTGCCAGTAGTATAGGCTTCCAGCGGCCCCAGCATTTT. Amino acids: CASSIGFQRPQHF. The rearrangement links TRBV19 to TRBJ1-5, with D unresolved. The CDR3 contains 13 residues. V was shortened by 1 base and J by 9 bases, with 10 bases between the two germline ends. CDR1 and CDR2 (germline): LNHDA, SQIVND (reference sequence).

This chain connects TRBV19 to TRBJ2-5; 7 positions agree with TRBD2. V was clipped by 8 bases and J by 5 bases; unmatched bases: 5. Germline assignment: CDR1 LNHDA and CDR2 SQIVND (reference sequence). The CDR3 consists of 12 residues. CDR3 sequence reads: CASGPGGETQYF. The CDR3 coding sequence is TGTGCCAGTGGCCCGGGGGGTGAGACCCAGTACTTC.

The chain couples TRBV5-1 to TRBJ1-4, with D maybe TRBD1 (6 bases). Germline CDR1 reads SGHRS; CDR2 reads YFSETQ. V was pared by 4 bases and J by 4 bases, with 14 bases between. The CDR3 is made up of 15 amino acids. The CDR3 DNA reads TGCGCCAGCAGCCCCCTGACAGGCCATAATGAAAAACTGTTTTTT. Translating gives CASSPLTGHNEKLFF. Full variable domain (remainder filled in from reference TRBV5-1 and TRBJ1-4): KAGVTQTPRYLIKTRGQQVTLSCSPISGHRSVSWYQQTPGQGLQFLFEYFSETQRNKGNFPGRFSGRQFSNSRSEMNVSTLELGDSALYLCASSPLTGHNEKLFFGSGTQLSVL.

This chain joins TRBV23-1 and TRBJ2-1, with 7 bases fitting TRBD2. TRBV23-1 is sorted into the ORF group, with uncertain function. This CDR3 is built from 16 residues. The V and J ends lost 2 bases and 6 bases, in that order; junction bases with no gene match: 10. As DNA, the CDR3 is TGCGCCAGCAGTCAAGGTCGGTGGGGGGGACTCAATGAGCAGTTCTTC. This codes for CASSQGRWGGLNEQFF.